These 20 T cell receptor beta chains came from one sample sequenced in a study of blood T cell repertoires in COVID-19 (dated by TCRdb to the early 2020s). The library was produced with the immunoSEQ multiplex PCR assay. Entries here come from immuneACCESS through TCRdb and include only in-frame sequences with V and J called. Some clones fail to appear in such tables; in the studies checked, an unresolved V gene covers under half of the shortfall, and the cause of the remainder is unknown. The sample records about 140,000 clones, about 79% of which are singletons. Around 4.2% of the sample goes to the ten largest clones. Material for sequencing was peripheral blood. Receptor source: an elderly woman with active or convalescent COVID-19.

In this sample, this clone turned up once. The CDR3, as DNA: TGTGCCAGCAGCTCCAGGCGGGGGGGGTTCTTC. Amino acids: CASSSRRGGFF. The chain has TRBV9 and TRBJ2-1, with 9 positions matching TRBD2. The CDR3 runs 11 residues. V was pared by 4 bases and J by 15 bases, with 5 bases of the junction left unmatched. Germline CDR1 SGDLS, CDR2 YYNGEE. The complete variable domain, with remaining parts taken from reference TRBV9 and TRBJ2-1, reads DSGVTQTPKHLITATGQRVTLRCSPRSGDLSVYWYQQSLDQGLQFLIQYYNGEERAKGNILERFSAQQFPDLHSELNLSSLELGDSALYFCASSSRRGGFFGPGTRLTVL.

The rearrangement joins TRBV15 to TRBJ2-4; D perhaps matches TRBD2 (6 bases). V was clipped by 0 bases and J by 0 bases, with 9 bases between them. Germline-derived CDR1 and CDR2 are LNHNV and YYDKDF (reference sequence). The CDR3 has 16 amino acids. The CDR3 here is CATSREGGLAKNIQYF. The CDR3 coding sequence is TGTGCCACCAGCAGAGAGGGGGGACTAGCCAAAAACATTCAGTACTTC.

This CDR3 is CASSPEGWDGASGTQYF. Written as DNA, the CDR3 is TGCGCCAGCAGCCCGGAGGGGTGGGACGGAGCCTCAGGTACGCAGTATTTT. The V gene is TRBV5-1, the J gene TRBJ2-3; perhaps TRBD2 as D (6 bases). Trimming cost V 4 bases and J 8 bases, with 26 bases left between them. CDR3 length: 17 amino acids. CDR1 and CDR2 from the germline V gene are SGHRS and YFSETQ.

The V gene is TRBV6-5, the J gene TRBJ2-5; 12 bases are shared with TRBD1. CDR1 is MNHEY and CDR2 is SVGAGI in the germline V gene. V lost 7 bases, J lost 4 bases, and 7 bases stayed unmatched. This CDR3 contains 15 residues. The CDR3 DNA is TGTGCCAGCAACCCCGGGACAGGGGGCGGAGAGACCCAGTACTTC. Amino acid sequence: CASNPGTGGGETQYF.

The chain has TRBV18 and TRBJ2-1, with TRBD1 matching 7 bases. Germline CDR1 KGHSH, CDR2 LQKENI. Trimming cost V 6 bases and J 3 bases; bases outside gene matches: 5. CDR3 size: 14 residues. Written as DNA, the CDR3 is TGTGCCAGCTCTTCGACAGGGATCTACAATGAGCAGTTCTTC. Amino acids: CASSSTGIYNEQFF. Based on the CDR3 plus reference TRBV18 and TRBJ2-1, the full variable domain is NAGVMQNPRHLVRRRGQEARLRCSPMKGHSHVYWYRQLPEEGLKFMVYLQKENIIDESGMPKERFSAEFPKEGPSILRIQQVVRGDSAAYFCASSSTGIYNEQFFGPGTRLTVL.

The rearrangement links TRBV30 to TRBJ1-1; TRBD1 aligns across 7 bases. J lost 3 bases, V lost 7 bases, and 8 bases had no gene match. CDR3 length: 13 residues. Germline-derived CDR1 and CDR2 are GTSNPN and SVGIG (reference sequence). The CDR3 nucleotides are TGTGCCTACCAAGGGGGCTTCGACACTGAAGCTTTCTTT. As protein: CAYQGGFDTEAFF.

The V and J genes are TRBV27 and TRBJ1-4, with a tentative D call TRBD1 (6 bases). Germline CDR1 is MNHEY and CDR2 is SMNVEV (reference sequence). The CDR3 spans 17 residues. Trimming shortened V by 3 bases and J by 8 bases, and 22 bases separated the two germline ends. The CDR3, as DNA: TGTGCCAGCAGTTTTGGGCAGGGGCCGATTGGGTGGGAAAAACTGTTTTTT. It codes for CASSFGQGPIGWEKLFF.

This clone was recorded once. The chain recombines TRBV13 with TRBJ1-2; possible D gene TRBD1, 6 bases. Germline CDR1 is PRHDT and CDR2 is FYEKMQ (reference sequence). V shed 3 bases and J shed 4 bases, with 12 bases lying between them. The CDR3 covers 14 residues. Here the CDR3 DNA reads TGTGCCAGCAGCTTTTGGGGGGGGCGCTATGGCTACACCTTC. It translates to CASSFWGGRYGYTF. The entire variable domain, with the rest obtained from reference TRBV13 and TRBJ1-2, is as follows: AAGVIQSPRHLIKEKRETATLKCYPIPRHDTVYWYQQGPGQDPQFLISFYEKMQSDKGSIPDRFSAQQFSDYHSELNMSSLELGDSALYFCASSFWGGRYGYTFGSGTRLTVV.

The rearrangement joins TRBV7-9 to TRBJ2-3; 11 positions agree with TRBD2. V lost 5 bases and J lost 4; bases outside the gene matches: 14. CDR3 length equals 18 residues. CDR1 and CDR2 from the germline V gene are SEHNR and FQNEAQ (reference sequence). Here the CDR3 DNA reads TGTGCCAGCAGCCCGAGTCGGATAGCGGGGGGGTGGTCAGATACGCAGTATTTT. Translated, it gives CASSPSRIAGGWSDTQYF.

This clone was seen just once. The genes are TRBV3-1 (or the pseudogene TRBV3-2) and TRBJ2-3, with 9 bases aligning to TRBD2. With 2 bases clipped from V and 1 base from J, the junction kept 7 bases outside the gene matches. This CDR3 comprises 17 residues. Germline V CDR1 and CDR2: LGHDT, YNNKEL (reference sequence). CDR3 nucleotides: TGTGCCAGCAGCCAACCCCGGCTAGCGGGACGCACAGATACGCAGTATTTT. It specifies CASSQPRLAGRTDTQYF.

This chain connects TRBV2 to TRBJ2-3, with 12 bases identical to TRBD1. Per germline, CDR1 SNHLY and CDR2 FYNNEI. This CDR3 has 15 residues. V was pared by 7 bases and J by 6 bases, with 8 bases of the junction left unmatched. CDR3 in amino acids: CASIGRDRGPDTQYF. CDR3 DNA: TGTGCCAGCATCGGCCGGGACAGGGGGCCGGATACGCAGTATTTT.

V is TRBV19 and J is TRBJ2-7; D possibly corresponds to TRBD1 (6 bases). Germline V gene sequence: CDR1 LNHDA, CDR2 SQIVND (reference sequence). The length of the CDR3 is 14 residues. Trimming removed 5 bases from V and 0 bases from J, with 11 bases in between. CDR3 nucleotide sequence: TGTGCCAGTAGTCCGGGACACAGCTCCTACGAGCAGTACTTC. Encoded protein: CASSPGHSSYEQYF. Drawing the rest from reference TRBV19 and TRBJ2-7, the complete variable domain is DGGITQSPKYLFRKEGQNVTLSCEQNLNHDAMYWYRQDPGQGLRLIYYSQIVNDFQKGDIAEGYSVSREKKESFPLTVTSAQKNPTAFYLCASSPGHSSYEQYFGPGTRLTVT.

The chain has TRBV6-5 and TRBJ1-2; tentatively, D is TRBD1 (6 bases). Trimming left V 7 bases short and J 6 bases short, with 15 bases between. The CDR3 runs to 13 residues. The germline V gene has CDR1 MNHEY and CDR2 SVGAGI. The CDR3 coding sequence is TGTGCCAGCACCTTGGACAGCCTGGATGGCTACACCTTC. Its translation: CASTLDSLDGYTF.

The V gene is TRBV19, the J gene TRBJ1-2; a weak D match, TRBD1 (6 bases). Germline V CDR1 and CDR2: LNHDA, SQIVND (reference sequence). The CDR3 totals 14 residues. V was shortened by 3 bases and J by 5 bases, with 13 bases between the two germline ends. The DNA for the CDR3 is TGTGCCAGTAGTATTACCGGGACACCGTATGGCTACACCTTC. Translating gives CASSITGTPYGYTF.

This clone came up a few times. Here the CDR3 reads CASGRGATGELFF. For the CDR3, the DNA is TGTGCCAGTGGGAGGGGAGCCACCGGGGAGCTGTTTTTT. The rearrangement uses TRBV19 and TRBJ2-2, with 7 positions matching TRBD2. Germline CDR1 LNHDA, CDR2 SQIVND (reference sequence). Germline trimming cut 8 bases from V and 4 bases from J; bases unmatched to any gene: 4. The CDR3 runs to 13 residues.

V and J are TRBV12-3 or TRBV12-4 and TRBJ1-2; 9 bases map to TRBD1. Unmatched junction bases numbered 3, after V lost 2 bases and J lost 8 bases. CDR3 size: 13 residues. The CDR3 sequence: CASSLRDRDGYTF. The CDR3 DNA is TGTGCCAGCAGTTTAAGGGACAGGGACGGCTACACCTTC.

V and J are TRBV28 and TRBJ2-7; 8 nucleotides agree with TRBD2. Losses at the gene ends were 4 bases for V and 3 bases for J; bases not matched to a gene: 8. This CDR3 is built from 15 residues. The germline V gene encodes CDR1 MDHEN and CDR2 SYDVKM. Here the CDR3 DNA reads TGTGCCAGCAGTTCACCGTCGGGGGGGTACTACGAGCAGTACTTC. It is translated as CASSSPSGGYYEQYF.

This clone was observed at least ten times. J is TRBJ2-3 and V is TRBV24-1; maybe TRBD1 (6 bases). In germline, CDR1 is KGHDR, CDR2 SFDVKD. The CDR3 is 16 residues long. With 1 base removed from V and 3 bases from J, the gap between germline ends came to 13 bases. Here the CDR3 reads CATSDLTGWSTDTQYF. CDR3 in DNA: TGTGCCACCAGTGATTTAACAGGGTGGAGTACAGATACGCAGTATTTT.

The CDR3: CASMGRSTGELFF. Here the CDR3 DNA reads TGTGCCAGTATGGGCAGATCAACCGGGGAGCTGTTTTTT. V usage is TRBV19 and J usage is TRBJ2-2; D ambiguous. The V and J ends lost 7 bases and 5 bases respectively, with 11 bases between them. CDR3 length: 13 amino acids. In germline, CDR1 is LNHDA, CDR2 SQIVND (reference sequence).

CDR3 in amino acids: CSASDRVGGEAFF. Written as DNA, the CDR3 is TGCAGTGCTAGTGACCGGGTGGGGGGTGAAGCTTTCTTT. The J gene is TRBJ1-1, the V gene TRBV20-1; the D gene is possibly TRBD1 (5 bases). V was trimmed by 3 bases and J by 7 bases, leaving 15 bases between them. Germline V lookup: CDR1 DFQATT, CDR2 SNEGSKA (reference sequence). CDR3 length equals 13 residues.